Included here is one TCR beta chain sequence, with context. Unique molecular identifiers were used to barcode this TCRbeta library. TCRdb re-derived calls from the PCR reads in MiXCR, one entry per CDR3 protein. Of around 8,600 distinct CDR3 sequences listed, roughly 15% are singletons. This sample was taken from a study of T-cell reconstitution after alpha-beta-depleted transplantation in children. The germline gives CDR1 SGHDT, CDR2 YYEEEE. Trimming cost V 0 bases and J 3 bases, with 6 bases left between them. This CDR3 spans 13 amino acids. The receptor's source is a girl in the first two years of life who had a stem cell transplant for combined immunodeficiency, so the T cells may come from the graft donor. V and J are TRBV5-6 and TRBJ1-2; TRBD1 might be the D (5 bases). The source was PBMCs, mostly from graft donor cells, collected 60 days after TCRalphabeta/CD19-depleted stem cell transplant. The CDR3 DNA reads TGTGCCAGCAGCTTGGGGGGGGACTATGGCTACACCTTC. It translates to CASSLGGDYGYTF.